The rows below give T cell receptor beta chains drawn from one sample of a study of cytomegalovirus exposure and HLA in healthy donors. The repertoire was sequenced with immunoSEQ multiplex PCR; TCRdb's copy has only in-frame clones and lacks some. The sample lists about 110,000 clones, approximately 80% occurring once. Sequenced sample: PBMCs. These receptors were collected from a woman under 30 in good health and CMV-seropositive. CDR3s include the opening cysteine and the closing phenylalanine or tryptophan. Fields, in order: J gene, clone size, V gene, D gene, CDR3 DNA, CDR3 protein. The D gene is left open where the match is weak. Clone size appears in some rows only: once, few, many, or a class for an expanded clone.

J gene: TRBJ2-3; clone size: NA; V gene: TRBV5-5; D gene: NA; CDR3 DNA: TGTGCCAGCAGCCCGGGGGCAGATACGCAGTATTTT; CDR3 protein: CASSPGADTQYF
J gene: TRBJ1-1; clone size: NA; V gene: TRBV18; D gene: NA; CDR3 DNA: TGTGCCAGCTCACCGGCCGGGAGCACTGAAGCTTTCTTT; CDR3 protein: CASSPAGSTEAFF
J gene: TRBJ2-1; clone size: once; V gene: TRBV27; D gene: NA; CDR3 DNA: TGTGCCAGCAGTGCCCCTACCTCAGGGGGGACCTCCTACAATGAGCAGTTCTTC; CDR3 protein: CASSAPTSGGTSYNEQFF
J gene: TRBJ1-2; clone size: few; V gene: TRBV18; D gene: NA; CDR3 DNA: TGTGCCAGCTCACCGCCAGGTTCAAACCCGGGCTACACCTTC; CDR3 protein: CASSPPGSNPGYTF
J gene: TRBJ1-1; clone size: NA; V gene: TRBV5-6; D gene: TRBD1; CDR3 DNA: TGTGCCAGCAGCAGAGCAGGGGGCTGGGGGAACACTGAAGCTTTCTTT; CDR3 protein: CASSRAGGWGNTEAFF
J gene: TRBJ1-3; clone size: NA; V gene: TRBV10-2; D gene: NA; CDR3 DNA: TGCGCCAGCAGTGAGTCCGAGAACACCATATATTTT; CDR3 protein: CASSESENTIYF
J gene: TRBJ1-1; clone size: NA; V gene: TRBV7-3; D gene: NA; CDR3 DNA: TGTGCCAGCAGCTTGTTCGGGGACACTGAAGCTTTCTTT; CDR3 protein: CASSLFGDTEAFF
J gene: TRBJ1-5; clone size: NA; V gene: TRBV9; D gene: TRBD1; CDR3 DNA: TGTGCCAGCAGCGCGGGGACAGGGGGCACCAATCAGCCCCAGCATTTT; CDR3 protein: CASSAGTGGTNQPQHF
J gene: TRBJ1-4; clone size: NA; V gene: TRBV5-5; D gene: TRBD1; CDR3 DNA: TGTGTCAGCAGCTTGACAGGGGGTCAAGCTAATGAAAAACTGTTTTTT; CDR3 protein: CVSSLTGGQANEKLFF
J gene: TRBJ2-3; clone size: once; V gene: TRBV10-1; D gene: TRBD2; CDR3 DNA: TGCGCCAGCAGTCCCGGGACTAGCGGGAGACCTACAGATACGCAGTATTTT; CDR3 protein: CASSPGTSGRPTDTQYF
J gene: TRBJ1-1; clone size: NA; V gene: TRBV6-1; D gene: NA; CDR3 DNA: TGTGCCAGCAGTCTAGGTTGGGCTGAAGCTTTCTTT; CDR3 protein: CASSLGWAEAFF
J gene: TRBJ1-4; clone size: NA; V gene: TRBV9; D gene: TRBD1; CDR3 DNA: TGTGCCAGCAGCTCCAGACAGGGCGGGGATAGTCTGTTTTTT; CDR3 protein: CASSSRQGGDSLFF
J gene: TRBJ2-3; clone size: few; V gene: TRBV11-3; D gene: TRBD2; CDR3 DNA: TGTGCCAGCAGCTTAGAGTCTAGCGGGACTAGCACAGATACGCAGTATTTT; CDR3 protein: CASSLESSGTSTDTQYF
J gene: TRBJ2-7; clone size: once; V gene: TRBV7-3; D gene: NA; CDR3 DNA: TGTGCCAGCCGCGGCTATAGCTCCTACGAGCAGTACTTC; CDR3 protein: CASRGYSSYEQYF
J gene: TRBJ1-2; clone size: NA; V gene: TRBV6-6; D gene: NA; CDR3 DNA: TGTGCCAGCAGTTACTCTCCAGGAGGCTATGGCTACACCTTC; CDR3 protein: CASSYSPGGYGYTF
J gene: TRBJ1-1; clone size: NA; V gene: TRBV6-1; D gene: TRBD1; CDR3 DNA: TGTGCCAGCAGCTCCGGGACAGGGATCGAAGAAGCTTTCTTT; CDR3 protein: CASSSGTGIEEAFF
J gene: TRBJ1-3; clone size: NA; V gene: TRBV4-2; D gene: NA; CDR3 DNA: TGTGCCAGCAGCCAAGAGGTAGGCAGGCACTCTGGAAACACCATATATTTT; CDR3 protein: CASSQEVGRHSGNTIYF
J gene: TRBJ2-5; clone size: few; V gene: TRBV6-6; D gene: NA; CDR3 DNA: TGTGCCAGCAGTTATGAGGGGGGGACGGAGACCCAGTACTTC; CDR3 protein: CASSYEGGTETQYF
J gene: TRBJ1-2; clone size: NA; V gene: TRBV30; D gene: NA; CDR3 DNA: TGTGCCTGGGGGGGGGCAGGGGCTTACTATGGCTACACCTTC; CDR3 protein: CAWGGAGAYYGYTF
J gene: TRBJ1-1; clone size: once; V gene: TRBV7-8; D gene: NA; CDR3 DNA: TGTGCCAGCAGCGCCTTACCCCCGGGTAACACTGAAGCTTTCTTT; CDR3 protein: CASSALPPGNTEAFF
J gene: TRBJ2-5; clone size: NA; V gene: TRBV7-3; D gene: NA; CDR3 DNA: TGTGCCAGCAGCCCCAGCGGGTCCACAGAGACCCAGTACTTC; CDR3 protein: CASSPSGSTETQYF
J gene: TRBJ2-1; clone size: once; V gene: TRBV7-9; D gene: NA; CDR3 DNA: TGTGCCAGCTCCTGCGGCTCTCTCTACAATGAGCAGTTCTTC; CDR3 protein: CASSCGSLYNEQFF
J gene: TRBJ2-7; clone size: NA; V gene: TRBV9; D gene: NA; CDR3 DNA: TGTGCCAGCAGCGTAGACCCGGTGATCTACGAGCAGTACTTC; CDR3 protein: CASSVDPVIYEQYF
J gene: TRBJ1-2; clone size: NA; V gene: TRBV11-2; D gene: NA; CDR3 DNA: TGTGCCAGCAGCTTACCTCGGGGGAGCTATGGCTACACCTTC; CDR3 protein: CASSLPRGSYGYTF
J gene: TRBJ2-5; clone size: NA; V gene: TRBV7-9; D gene: NA; CDR3 DNA: TGTGCCAGCAGCTCCCAGTCCCGACAAGAGACCCAGTACTTC; CDR3 protein: CASSSQSRQETQYF
J gene: TRBJ2-1; clone size: NA; V gene: TRBV4-2; D gene: TRBD2; CDR3 DNA: TGTGCCAGCAGCCGCCTTCCCGGGACTAGCGGGGGCTACAATGAGCAGTTCTTC; CDR3 protein: CASSRLPGTSGGYNEQFF